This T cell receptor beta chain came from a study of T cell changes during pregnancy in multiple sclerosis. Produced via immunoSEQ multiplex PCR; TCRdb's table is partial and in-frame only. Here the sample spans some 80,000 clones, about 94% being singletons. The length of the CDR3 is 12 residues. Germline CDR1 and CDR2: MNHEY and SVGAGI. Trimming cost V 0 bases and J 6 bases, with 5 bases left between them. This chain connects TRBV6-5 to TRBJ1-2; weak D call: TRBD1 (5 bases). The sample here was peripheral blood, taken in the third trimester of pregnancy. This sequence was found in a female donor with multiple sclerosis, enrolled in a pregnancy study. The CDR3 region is CASSYSGDGYTF. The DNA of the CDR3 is TGTGCCAGCAGTTACTCAGGGGATGGCTACACCTTC.